This paragraph covers one T cell receptor beta chain sequence. Its matching antigen is unknown. This sample is drawn from a study of identical twins. Whole-study findings and limits: Invariant populations such as MAIT and iNKT cells could partly muddle zero-insertion analyses. There was more out-of-frame TCR alpha sharing in monozygotic twins than models estimated. Abundant cord blood beta clonotypes carried fewer insertions; memory repertoires showed none. Sharing of beta out-of-frame sequences by twins showed a weaker excess.

Germline loops: CDR1 DFQATT, CDR2 SNEGSKA (reference sequence). Trimming stripped 7 bases from V and 6 bases from J, with 17 bases between. The CDR3 spans 13 residues. One entry per CDR3 protein, called by TCRdb with MiXCR from the 5' RACE reads. Of 1.5 million to 2 million distinct CDR3 sequences listed, 32% are singletons. The sequenced material came from cord blood. This TCR was sampled from a newborn girl in good health. The chain links TRBV20-1 to TRBJ2-3; TRBD2 is a possible D gene (7 bases). CDR3 residues: CSVAKGGADTQYF. CDR3 DNA: TGCAGTGTTGCGAAGGGGGGGGCGGATACGCAGTATTTT.